Following are 28 T cell receptor beta chains from one sample sequenced in a study of T cells in Graves' hyperthyroidism and ophthalmopathy. It was RNA transcripts that yielded the amplified TCR beta CDR3 regions. First-round RT-PCR targeting the TCR CDR3 was performed with the HTBI primer set. In TCRdb, the multiplex PCR reads were re-called with MiXCR into one record per CDR3 protein. This sample has hundreds of thousands of distinct CDR3 sequences; 11% to 15% occur once, and the top ten carry roughly a tenth. The source material was blood. Receptors were obtained from a woman younger than 30 with Graves' hyperthyroidism.

This clonotype was found many times. V and J are TRBV6-1 and TRBJ1-1; no clear D gene. CDR1 is MNHNS and CDR2 is SASEGT in the germline V gene. Trimming took 3 bases from V and 6 from J, leaving 11 bases between them. The CDR3 is 13 residues long. The CDR3 DNA reads TGTGCCAGCAGTGACCTTACATCCCCTGAAGCTTTCTTT. Protein sequence: CASSDLTSPEAFF.

This clonotype was recorded many times. The chain couples TRBV29-1 to TRBJ2-7; D is possibly TRBD2 (5 bases). V dropped 4 bases and J dropped 1 base, with 11 bases sitting between them. CDR1 SQVTM and CDR2 ANQGSEA come from the germline V gene. The length of the CDR3 is 13 residues. DNA for the CDR3: TGCAGCGTTGTTTACGGGGTATCCTACGAGCAGTACTTC. Its translation: CSVVYGVSYEQYF.

This clonotype was seen a handful of times. The V gene is TRBV24-1, the J gene TRBJ1-5, with a tentative D call TRBD1 (5 bases). Germline V gene sequence: CDR1 KGHDR, CDR2 SFDVKD. This CDR3 is built from 15 residues. Trimming removed 2 bases from V and 4 bases from J, with 11 bases in between. This CDR3 is CATSDSGTGNQPQHF. The CDR3 DNA reads as TGTGCCACCAGTGATTCAGGGACGGGGAATCAGCCCCAGCATTTT.

The chain joins TRBV6-5 to TRBJ2-3, with 8 nucleotides matching TRBD2. The CDR3 loop spans 18 amino acids. Germline V lookup: CDR1 MNHEY, CDR2 SVGAGI. The junction had 14 bases not matched to a gene; V was cut back by 0 bases and J by 6 bases. The chain's CDR3 is CASSYSAPLAGIPDTQYF. The DNA of the CDR3 is TGTGCCAGCAGTTACTCTGCCCCCTTAGCGGGAATACCTGATACGCAGTATTTT.

The J gene is TRBJ2-1, the V gene TRBV15; 7 bases line up with TRBD2. With V trimmed by 6 bases and J by 6 bases, 5 bases remained unmatched. The CDR3 is made up of 13 amino acids. Germline lookup yields CDR1 LNHNV and CDR2 YYDKDF (reference sequence). The CDR3 loop is CATRKGGSNEQFF. The CDR3 DNA sequence: TGTGCCACCAGGAAGGGCGGGAGCAATGAGCAGTTCTTC.

This clonotype has more than one count but fewer than ten. The chain joins TRBV20-1 to TRBJ2-7, with D tentatively TRBD1 (6 bases). The V gene lost 3 bases and the J gene lost 0 bases, with 9 bases spanning the gap. Germline V gives CDR1 DFQATT, CDR2 SNEGSKA (reference sequence). This CDR3 is built from 13 residues. The CDR3 sequence: CSASKGGSYEQYF. The CDR3 DNA follows: TGCAGTGCTAGTAAAGGGGGCTCCTACGAGCAGTACTTC.

This clonotype was detected once. The chain is built from TRBV29-1 and TRBJ2-3; the D gene is possibly TRBD1 (5 bases). The V end lost 7 bases, the J end lost 10 bases, and 15 bases lay between the germline ends. The CDR3 contains 11 residues. Germline CDR1 SQVTM, CDR2 ANQGSEA. CDR3 in DNA: TGCAGCGACCGGCAGGGAACTCCGCAGTATTTT. As protein: CSDRQGTPQYF.

The chain recombines TRBV19 with TRBJ2-7, with 7 bases identical to TRBD2. The V gene's germline CDR1 is LNHDA and CDR2 SQIVND (reference sequence). This CDR3 region has 13 residues. With 5 bases clipped from V and 3 bases from J, the junction kept 4 bases outside the gene matches. CDR3 loop: CASSGERGYEQYF. The CDR3, as DNA: TGTGCCAGTAGTGGTGAGCGGGGCTACGAGCAGTACTTC.

The sample holds many counts of this clonotype. The chain uses TRBV28 and TRBJ1-2; 8 positions agree with TRBD1. Germline CDR1 reads MDHEN; CDR2 reads SYDVKM. Trimming cost V 10 bases and J 3 bases; bases outside gene matches: 7. This CDR3 has 13 residues. CDR3 in amino acids: CATDPTGDYGYTF. CDR3 nucleotides: TGTGCCACCGATCCGACAGGGGACTATGGCTACACCTTC.

This clonotype was seen more than once but under ten times. The chain recombines TRBV4-1 with TRBJ2-3; possible D gene TRBD1, 6 bases. The V end lost 3 bases, the J end lost 0 bases, and 10 bases lay between the germline ends. CDR3 length: 15 residues. Germline V CDR1 and CDR2: MGHRA, YSYEKL. CDR3 coding DNA: TGCGCCAGCAGCCATGGGACAACTAGCACAGATACGCAGTATTTT. Translating gives CASSHGTTSTDTQYF.

J is TRBJ2-2 and V is TRBV24-1; TRBD2 might be the D (6 bases). Trimming cost V 10 bases and J 6 bases, with 14 bases left between them. CDR1 and CDR2 (germline): KGHDR, SFDVKD. This CDR3 region has 13 residues. Here the CDR3 reads CATTTGGAGELFF. CDR3 DNA: TGTGCCACGACGACCGGAGGGGCCGGGGAGCTGTTTTTT.

There are many counts of this clonotype. The chain joins TRBV20-1 to TRBJ1-2; 11 bases are shared with TRBD1. Germline loops: CDR1 DFQATT, CDR2 SNEGSKA (reference sequence). The CDR3 extends over 13 amino acids. V trimming: 6 bases; J trimming: 12 bases; junction bases outside the gene matches: 12. In DNA, the CDR3 is TGCAGTGCAAGGACAGGGGGCCTTCCTGATAACACCTTC. Translation gives CSARTGGLPDNTF.

V and J are TRBV28 and TRBJ2-7; 11 positions agree with TRBD1. The ends lost 6 bases at V and 4 bases at J; junction bases unmatched: 17. Germline V gene lookup returns CDR1 MDHEN and CDR2 SYDVKM. The CDR3 extends over 18 amino acids. The CDR3 loop is CASSGSPGGQGVVYEQYF. CDR3 DNA sequence: TGTGCCAGCAGCGGAAGCCCTGGGGGACAGGGGGTCGTATACGAGCAGTACTTC.

The chain couples TRBV12-3 or TRBV12-4 to TRBJ2-2, with a possible D match to TRBD2 (5 bases). The CDR3 loop spans 16 amino acids. V gave up 5 bases and J gave up 4 bases, with 17 bases separating them. CDR3 in DNA: TGTGCCAGCAGTCCCCCGGACTGGGGAGTCACCGGGGAGCTGTTTTTT. The encoded protein is CASSPPDWGVTGELFF.

The chain uses TRBV5-1 and TRBJ1-6, with D perhaps matching TRBD1 (6 bases). The CDR3 runs to 14 residues. Germline V CDR1 and CDR2: SGHRS, YFSETQ. Trimming removed 4 bases from V and 3 bases from J, with 8 bases in between. CDR3 sequence (DNA): TGCGCCAGCAGCCCAGGGGACTATAATTCACCCCTCCACTTT. Its protein is CASSPGDYNSPLHF.

At least ten counts were recorded for this clonotype. The chain recombines TRBV7-3 with TRBJ2-3; TRBD2 might be the D (6 bases). The germline gives CDR1 SGHTA, CDR2 FQGTGA. V was clipped by 1 base and J by 5 bases, with 13 bases between them. The CDR3 is made up of 15 amino acids. The CDR3 region has the DNA TGTGCCAGCAGCTTAAGGGCGGGAAGAGGAGATACGCAGTATTTT. Protein: CASSLRAGRGDTQYF.

The V call is TRBV20-1, the J call TRBJ1-5; 12 bases agree with TRBD1. Germline V gene sequence: CDR1 DFQATT, CDR2 SNEGSKA (reference sequence). The V and J ends lost 1 base and 5 bases, in that order; junction bases with no gene match: 3. This CDR3 is built from 15 residues. This CDR3 is CSARGDRGQDQPQHF. The CDR3 DNA reads TGCAGTGCTAGAGGGGACAGGGGGCAGGATCAGCCCCAGCATTTT.

The V and J genes are TRBV6-6 and TRBJ1-3; tentative D call: TRBD1 (5 bases). There are 14 residues in the CDR3. The V and J ends lost 0 bases and 3 bases respectively, with 6 bases between them. CDR1 is MNHNY, CDR2 SVGAGI, per germline (reference sequence). The CDR3 sequence is CASSYSTVGNTIYF. CDR3 nucleotides: TGTGCCAGCAGTTACTCGACAGTTGGAAACACCATATATTTT.

This clonotype appeared many times. This sequence joins TRBV11-2 and TRBJ2-3; no reliable D call. Germline V gives CDR1 SGHAT, CDR2 FQNNGV. Trimming cost V 4 bases and J 3 bases, with 14 bases left between them. The CDR3 is 15 amino acids. The CDR3 region has the DNA TGTGCCAGCAGCTCGATGATCCGAAATACAGATACGCAGTATTTT. Translated, it gives CASSSMIRNTDTQYF. The full variable domain, rest sourced from reference TRBV11-2 and TRBJ2-3, is EAGVAQSPRYKIIEKRQSVAFWCNPISGHATLYWYQQILGQGPKLLIQFQNNGVVDDSQLPKDRFSAERLKGVDSTLKIQPAKLEDSAVYLCASSSMIRNTDTQYFGPGTRLTVL.

This clonotype has just one count. This may be a read error: a much more frequent sequence differs by one nucleotide. The rearrangement uses TRBV2 and TRBJ2-2; 8 bases agree with TRBD1. There are 14 residues in the CDR3. Germline V gene data show CDR1 as SNHLY and CDR2 as FYNNEI. CDR3 coding DNA: TGTGCCAGCAGGCGGGACAGGATGGATGGGGGGCTGTTTTTT. It is translated as CASRRDRMDGGLFF.

This clonotype was seen a handful of times. The rearrangement links TRBV19 to TRBJ2-5; weak D call: TRBD1 (5 bases). The germline V gene has CDR1 LNHDA and CDR2 SQIVND (reference sequence). The CDR3 is 13 residues long. Trimming left V 5 bases short and J 9 bases short, with 16 bases between. The CDR3 protein is CASSARQSWAQYF. CDR3 DNA: TGTGCCAGTAGTGCCCGACAGTCCTGGGCCCAGTACTTC.

The genes are TRBV12-3 or TRBV12-4 and TRBJ1-2; the match to TRBD1 covers 10 bases. This CDR3 has 15 residues. Trimming removed 2 bases from V and 8 bases from J; junction bases left unmatched: 8. Here the CDR3 reads CASSLTRQGAGGYTF. The CDR3 coding sequence is TGTGCCAGCAGTTTAACCCGACAGGGGGCAGGGGGCTACACCTTC.

The CDR3 loop is CASRAEPGEAFF. In DNA form, the CDR3 reads TGTGCCAGCAGAGCGGAGCCGGGTGAAGCTTTCTTT. This chain uses TRBV6-1 with TRBJ1-1; D remains ambiguous. The germline V and J ends were trimmed by 6 bases and 7 bases, with 12 bases remaining between them. CDR1 is MNHNS and CDR2 is SASEGT in the germline V gene. This CDR3 has 12 residues.

This clonotype was recorded at least ten times. The rearrangement links TRBV20-1 to TRBJ2-1; the match to TRBD2 covers 13 bases. The CDR3 has 15 residues. Germline loops: CDR1 DFQATT, CDR2 SNEGSKA (reference sequence). V shed 3 bases and J 7 bases; nucleotides not matched to a gene: 6. CDR3 sequence (DNA): TGCAGTGCTAGTGGGGGACTAGCGGGATTAAATGAGCAGTTCTTC. This encodes CSASGGLAGLNEQFF.

The chain combines TRBV6-5 with TRBJ1-2, with TRBD1 as a possible D gene (5 bases). From germline, CDR1 is MNHEY and CDR2 SVGAGI. V lost 2 bases and J 4 bases, leaving 8 bases between the germline ends. This CDR3 region has 13 residues. This CDR3 reads CASSYQRGYGYTF. Written as DNA, the CDR3 is TGTGCCAGCAGTTACCAAAGGGGCTATGGCTACACCTTC.

Many counts were recorded for this clonotype. The CDR3 sequence: CAFPGGETMNTEAFF. In nucleotides, the CDR3 is TGTGCCTTTCCAGGGGGCGAAACAATGAACACTGAAGCTTTCTTT. The chain has TRBV2 and TRBJ1-1, with 8 bases fitting TRBD1. CDR1 and CDR2 (germline): SNHLY, FYNNEI. The ends lost 11 bases at V and 0 bases at J; junction bases unmatched: 11. The CDR3 spans 15 residues.

This clonotype was seen more than once but under ten times. A read error may explain this, as a much larger clone is one base away. The chain uses TRBV2 and TRBJ2-3; no reliable D call. V gave up 2 bases and J gave up 8 bases, with 11 bases separating them. The CDR3 contains 13 residues. Looked up from germline, CDR1 is SNHLY and CDR2 is FYNNEI. DNA of the CDR3: TGTGCCAGCAGTGAAAGGGCGGCAGGTACGCAGTATTTT. It is translated as CASSERAAGTQYF.

In this sample, this clonotype turned up a few times. The V and J genes are TRBV12-3 or TRBV12-4 and TRBJ2-7, with D perhaps being TRBD1 or TRBD2 (6 bases each). V shed 2 bases and J shed 6 bases, with 14 bases lying between them. This CDR3 has 14 residues. The CDR3 DNA sequence: TGTGCCAGCAGTTTATCGGGGGCCTGGGGCGAGCAGTACTTC. It codes for CASSLSGAWGEQYF.